A single sample is the source of the 7 T cell receptor beta chains below, sequenced in a study of blood T cell repertoires in COVID-19. Assay: immunoSEQ multiplex PCR; the TCRdb copy retains only in-frame clones and omits some. This sample carries over 75,000 clones, about 78% of them seen once, and the ten largest clones take roughly 8.4%. Sequenced sample: peripheral blood. These receptor sequences come from a man in his fifties who had recovered from COVID-19.

V usage is TRBV20-1 and J usage is TRBJ1-1, with 7 bases identical to TRBD1. The trim removed 6 bases at V and 10 bases at J, leaving 8 bases unmatched. The CDR3 has 11 amino acids. Germline V CDR1 and CDR2: DFQATT, SNEGSKA (reference sequence). The CDR3 nucleotides are TGCAGTGCCGCAGCAACAGGGGTAGCTTTCTTT. Translating it yields CSAAATGVAFF.

The chain is built from TRBV6-1 and TRBJ2-2; 10 bases agree with TRBD2. After removal of 1 base from V and 4 bases from J, the junction contained 6 bases not matched to a gene. Germline CDR1 MNHNS, CDR2 SASEGT. CDR3 length: 17 amino acids. The DNA of the CDR3 is TGTGCCAGCAGTGAAGTTGTAGCGGGGGGCGGCACCGGGGAGCTGTTTTTT. Amino acid sequence: CASSEVVAGGGTGELFF.

This rearrangement joins TRBV19 to TRBJ2-1, with 9 bases matching TRBD1. CDR1 is LNHDA, CDR2 SQIVND, per germline (reference sequence). There are 16 residues in the CDR3. The V gene end was trimmed by 5 bases and the J gene end by 0 bases; junction bases not matched to a gene: 5. The CDR3 loop is CASSAMDRGSYNEQFF. CDR3 sequence (DNA): TGTGCCAGTAGTGCTATGGACAGGGGCTCCTACAATGAGCAGTTCTTC. Looking up the rest from reference TRBV19 and TRBJ2-1 gives the full variable domain: DGGITQSPKYLFRKEGQNVTLSCEQNLNHDAMYWYRQDPGQGLRLIYYSQIVNDFQKGDIAEGYSVSREKKESFPLTVTSAQKNPTAFYLCASSAMDRGSYNEQFFGPGTRLTVL.

The CDR3 sequence: CASTGTGYTEAFF. The CDR3 nucleotides read TGTGCCAGCACCGGGACAGGGTACACTGAAGCTTTCTTT. The V call is TRBV12-3 or TRBV12-4, the J call TRBJ1-1, with 9 bases fitting TRBD1. This CDR3 spans 13 amino acids. J gave up 3 bases and V 7 bases, and 3 bases lay outside the gene matches.

This clone was observed once. The rearrangement joins TRBV14 to TRBJ1-2, with D possibly TRBD1 on 6 matching bases. The CDR3 has 12 residues. V shed 4 bases and J shed 13 bases, with 16 bases lying between them. CDR1 is SGHDN, CDR2 FVKESK, per germline. The CDR3 coding sequence is TGTGCCAGCAGCCTTTCGGGGCGGGGGCTCACCTTC. It codes for CASSLSGRGLTF.

V is TRBV29-1 and J is TRBJ2-5; 9 positions agree with TRBD1. The CDR3 spans 15 residues. V shed 2 bases, J shed 5 bases, and the junction held 9 bases outside the gene matches. The germline V gene has CDR1 SQVTM and CDR2 ANQGSEA. CDR3 coding DNA: TGCAGCGTTGAACTTGGAACAGGGGGCCCGGAGACCCAGTACTTC. Translation: CSVELGTGGPETQYF.

This clone was counted once. The chain uses TRBV5-1 and TRBJ2-1, with 12 nucleotides matching TRBD1. CDR3 length equals 17 residues. Germline-derived CDR1 and CDR2 are SGHRS and YFSETQ. V dropped 4 bases and J dropped 8; count of bases not matched to a gene: 13. CDR3: CASSDVRSGQGAHEQFF. The CDR3 DNA reads as TGCGCCAGCAGCGACGTCCGTTCGGGACAGGGGGCCCATGAGCAGTTCTTC. The full variable domain, its missing parts supplied by reference TRBV5-1 and TRBJ2-1, is KAGVTQTPRYLIKTRGQQVTLSCSPISGHRSVSWYQQTPGQGLQFLFEYFSETQRNKGNFPGRFSGRQFSNSRSEMNVSTLELGDSALYLCASSDVRSGQGAHEQFFGPGTRLTVL.